The 24 T cell receptor beta chains below were found in one sample sequenced in a study of blood T cells in healthy people across ages. The use of a sample-barcoded 5' primer and a J-beta primer mix characterized a second PCR of roughly 7 to 11 cycles. TCRdb independently ran MiXCR on the 5' RACE reads; one entry per CDR3 protein. This sample has under 1,100,000 distinct CDR3 sequences, with approximately 26% found just once. These data also featured in a second study, about T cells of mothers and their children.

Sequenced sample: blood. These receptors were obtained from a girl aged 2 to 10 in good health.

The rearrangement links TRBV29-1 to TRBJ1-1; the D gene is possibly TRBD1 (6 bases). Trimming stripped 6 bases from V and 5 bases from J, with 10 bases between. CDR3 length: 11 residues. CDR1 is SQVTM and CDR2 is ANQGSEA in the germline V gene. This chain's CDR3 is CSVGGLTEAFF. CDR3 in DNA: TGCAGCGTGGGGGGGCTGACTGAAGCTTTCTTT.

The chain links TRBV6-6 to TRBJ1-5; D gene uncertain. The CDR3 is 16 amino acids. Trimming took off 1 base at V and 0 bases at J, with 10 bases between the two ends. The germline V gene encodes CDR1 MNHNY and CDR2 SVGAGI (reference sequence). The CDR3, as DNA: TGTGCCAGCAGTTACTTGTCGCAGTCTAGCAATCAGCCCCAGCATTTT. This sequence encodes CASSYLSQSSNQPQHF.

The J gene is TRBJ2-3, the V gene TRBV29-1, with D unresolved. Germline CDR1 and CDR2: SQVTM and ANQGSEA. V lost 4 bases and J 6 bases, leaving 11 bases between the germline ends. The CDR3 has 12 residues. The CDR3 DNA is TGCAGCGTTGCCGTGGTAGAGGATACGCAGTATTTT. Protein product: CSVAVVEDTQYF.

This clonotype appeared a few times. The chain employs TRBV2 and TRBJ2-5; D uncertain. This CDR3 has 14 residues. V was trimmed by 4 bases and J by 2 bases, leaving 11 bases between them. Germline CDR1 reads SNHLY; CDR2 reads FYNNEI. In DNA form, the CDR3 reads TGTGCCAGCAGTGTGGACGTGCCTCAAGAGACCCAGTACTTC. Translating it yields CASSVDVPQETQYF.

This clonotype turned up a few times. The chain carries TRBV6-5 and TRBJ2-7; D is uncertain. The CDR3 is made up of 14 amino acids. V was shortened by 5 bases and J by 2 bases, with 13 bases between the two germline ends. The germline V gene encodes CDR1 MNHEY and CDR2 SVGAGI. The CDR3 reads CASSPETLTYEQYF. CDR3 DNA sequence: TGTGCCAGCAGTCCCGAGACTTTGACCTACGAGCAGTACTTC.

The V and J genes are TRBV14 and TRBJ2-5, with 11 nucleotides matching TRBD1. The CDR3 totals 14 residues. The J segment lost 4 bases and the V segment lost 7 bases, leaving 5 bases of the junction unmatched. From germline, CDR1 is SGHDN and CDR2 FVKESK. The CDR3 reads CASTGTGGGETQYF. CDR3 DNA: TGTGCCAGCACCGGGACAGGGGGAGGAGAGACCCAGTACTTC.

In nucleotides, the CDR3 is TGCGCCAGCAGCTCTCGGGACAACTATGGCTACACCTTC. Translation gives CASSSRDNYGYTF. This chain links TRBV5-1 with TRBJ1-2; tentative D call: TRBD1 (5 bases). The V gene's germline CDR1 is SGHRS and CDR2 YFSETQ. V was cut by 3 bases and J by 2 bases, with 8 bases left in between. This CDR3 spans 13 amino acids.

The J gene is TRBJ2-6, the V gene TRBV4-3; either TRBD1 or TRBD2 may supply D (6 bases each). Germline lookup yields CDR1 LGHNA and CDR2 YSLEER. Trimming cost V 0 bases and J 0 bases, with 9 bases left between them. There are 17 residues in the CDR3. The CDR3 region has the DNA TGCGCCAGCAGCCAAGATTGGGGGGCCTCTGGGGCCAACGTCCTGACTTTC. Protein: CASSQDWGASGANVLTF.

This clonotype turned up a few times. V and J are TRBV5-6 and TRBJ1-2, with D possibly being TRBD1 (5 bases). The germline CDR1 and CDR2 sequences are SGHDT and YYEEEE. CDR3 length: 15 amino acids. Trimming took 0 bases from V and 1 from J, leaving 10 bases between them. The CDR3 sequence is CASSLVRGYNYGYTF. As DNA, the CDR3 is TGTGCCAGCAGCTTGGTTCGGGGGTATAACTATGGCTACACCTTC.

CDR3 DNA: TGTGCCAGCACCAAGGTTACGCAGTATTTT. This encodes CASTKVTQYF. The V and J genes are TRBV21-1 and TRBJ2-3. TRBV21-1 is annotated as a pseudogene. The length of the CDR3 is 10 residues.

This clonotype was seen a handful of times. This rearrangement joins TRBV13 to TRBJ1-1; D remains unclear. This CDR3 region has 12 residues. Trimming removed 5 bases from V and 6 bases from J, with 10 bases in between. Germline loops: CDR1 PRHDT, CDR2 FYEKMQ (reference sequence). CDR3 region: CASSVDGAEAFF. CDR3 nucleotide sequence: TGTGCCAGCAGCGTCGACGGAGCTGAAGCTTTCTTT.

This clonotype showed up just a few times. This rearrangement joins TRBV4-3 to TRBJ2-2; D might be TRBD1 (5 bases). CDR3 length: 15 amino acids. CDR1 LGHNA and CDR2 YSLEER come from the germline V gene. V lost 0 bases and J lost 5, with 10 bases in between. The CDR3: CASSQDQGVTGELFF. In DNA form, the CDR3 reads TGCGCCAGCAGCCAAGATCAAGGGGTGACCGGGGAGCTGTTTTTT.

The genes are TRBV12-3 or TRBV12-4 and TRBJ1-1, with D maybe TRBD1 (5 bases). This CDR3 is built from 16 residues. V lost 5 bases to trimming and J lost 0 bases, with 16 bases between them. CDR3 coding DNA: TGTGCCAGCAGTCCTAGCCGGGGACGCTTGAACACTGAAGCTTTCTTT. Protein: CASSPSRGRLNTEAFF.

The chain recombines TRBV4-3 with TRBJ2-5; tentatively, D is TRBD1 (5 bases). The CDR3 covers 17 residues. Trimming removed 0 bases at V and 2 bases at J, with 16 bases between. Germline V lookup: CDR1 LGHNA, CDR2 YSLEER. The CDR3 is CASSQDRLQELQETQYF. The CDR3 DNA sequence: TGCGCCAGCAGCCAAGATCGTTTACAGGAACTACAAGAGACCCAGTACTTC.

The rearrangement uses TRBV4-1 and TRBJ2-7, with D maybe TRBD1 (5 bases). The V and J ends lost 4 bases and 2 bases respectively, with 18 bases between them. The CDR3 totals 16 residues. Germline values: CDR1 MGHRA, CDR2 YSYEKL. CDR3 DNA: TGCGCCAGCAGCCTTAAAACAGGCATACGCGCCTACGAGCAGTACTTC. Translating gives CASSLKTGIRAYEQYF.

The chain links TRBV6-6 to TRBJ2-5; a possible D gene is TRBD2 (5 bases). CDR1 and CDR2 from the germline V gene are MNHNY and SVGAGI (reference sequence). Between the trimmed V and J ends, which lost 7 bases and 5 bases, there was a span of 23 bases. CDR3 length equals 16 residues. The DNA of the CDR3 is TGTGCCAGCACCTACCTGGCAGCGGCTGGGTTGGAGACCCAGTACTTC. This sequence encodes CASTYLAAAGLETQYF.

The chain uses TRBV7-6 and TRBJ1-3, with 9 nucleotides matching TRBD1. The V gene's germline CDR1 is SGHVS and CDR2 FNYEAQ. The CDR3 is made up of 15 amino acids. J gave up 8 bases and V 5 bases, and 10 bases lay outside the gene matches. The CDR3 nucleotides read TGTGCCAGCAGCCGAACAGGGGGCAGAGGAGACACCATATATTTT. Translating gives CASSRTGGRGDTIYF.

This chain uses TRBV7-6 with TRBJ2-5; tentatively, D is TRBD1 (6 bases). Germline V gene lookup returns CDR1 SGHVS and CDR2 FNYEAQ. Trimming removed 1 base from V and 5 bases from J, with 14 bases in between. The CDR3 sequence is 15 residues long. Here the CDR3 reads CASSLGQGHMETQYF. CDR3 nucleotide sequence: TGTGCCAGCAGCTTAGGCCAGGGACACATGGAGACCCAGTACTTC.

V is TRBV7-2 and J is TRBJ2-3; 10 nucleotides agree with TRBD1. The CDR3 length is 16 residues. Germline loops: CDR1 SGHTA, CDR2 FQGNSA. Trimming took 4 bases from V and 8 from J; bases not matched to a gene: 12. The CDR3 DNA reads as TGTGCCAGCAGCTCGTTGGCGGGACAGGGGTATAGTACGCAGTATTTT. It yields the protein CASSSLAGQGYSTQYF.

This clonotype was counted between two and nine times. This chain uses TRBV11-2 with TRBJ2-4, with D unresolved. V was cut by 5 bases and J by 2 bases, with 13 bases left in between. Germline V gene data show CDR1 as SGHAT and CDR2 as FQNNGV. This CDR3 is 15 amino acids long. Written as DNA, the CDR3 is TGTGCCAGCAGCGCCCTCTCCGGAACCAAAAACATTCAGTACTTC. Protein product: CASSALSGTKNIQYF.

This clonotype has just a few counts. The rearrangement joins TRBV7-2 to TRBJ2-2, with 10 bases that match TRBD1. With V trimmed by 4 bases and J by 2 bases, 1 base remained unmatched. The CDR3 is 15 amino acids. CDR1 and CDR2 (germline): SGHTA, FQGNSA. CDR3 protein: CASSSTGGNTGELFF. CDR3 DNA: TGTGCCAGCAGCTCGACAGGGGGCAACACCGGGGAGCTGTTTTTT.

J is TRBJ2-1 and V is TRBV20-1, with D tentatively TRBD1 (6 bases). Gene TRBJ2-7 matches the end of the DNA better, so the J call may be wrong. Per germline, CDR1 DFQATT and CDR2 SNEGSKA (reference sequence). This CDR3 has 14 amino acids. CDR3 sequence reads: CSARGTATFYEQYF. DNA for the CDR3: TGCAGTGCTAGAGGGACAGCAACCTTCTACGAGCAGTACTTC.

The sample holds a few counts of this clonotype. The rearrangement uses TRBV27 and TRBJ2-1, with D tentatively TRBD1 (6 bases). The germline V gene encodes CDR1 MNHEY and CDR2 SMNVEV (reference sequence). V shed 4 bases and J shed 8 bases, with 15 bases lying between them. There are 14 residues in the CDR3. The DNA of the CDR3 is TGTGCCAGCAGTTCCGCGACAGGAACCTATGAGCAGTTCTTC. It yields the protein CASSSATGTYEQFF.

This chain links TRBV12-3 or TRBV12-4 with TRBJ1-2, with 7 bases lining up with TRBD1. Unmatched junction bases numbered 7, after V lost 7 bases and J lost 2 bases. The CDR3 has 14 amino acids. The CDR3 here is CASNAGGGNYGYTF. In DNA form, the CDR3 reads TGTGCCAGCAATGCAGGGGGAGGGAACTATGGCTACACCTTC.